The present TCR beta chain was sequenced within a study of blood T cell repertoires in COVID-19. The wider study: The origin of the acute and convalescent COVID-19 samples was the United States, Italy and Spain. Sources were T cells, B-cell-depleted T cells, or PBMCs; the material itself was cDNA or gDNA.

The authors' processing: Researchers report that nucleated cell counts were estimated from reference gene primer amplification. The table came from immunoSEQ multiplex PCR; TCRdb's copy has only in-frame clones and leaves some out. The D gene and trimming were derived from the DNA, and the V and J assignments and clone size from that table. The sample shows some 97,000 clones, nearly 90% of them seen only once. This clonotype originated in a woman aged 55-70 years with acute or convalescent COVID-19. The sample was peripheral blood.

The CDR3 protein is CASSLWRLAGGVGHIQYF. CDR3 nucleotides: TGTGCCAGCAGTTTATGGAGGCTAGCGGGGGGTGTCGGACACATTCAGTACTTC. The J gene is TRBJ2-4, the V gene TRBV28; TRBD2 matches at 11 bases. Germline-derived CDR1 and CDR2 are MDHEN and SYDVKM. This CDR3 is 18 amino acids long. J gave up 8 bases and V 0 bases, and 12 bases lay outside the gene matches.